Listed below are T cell receptor beta chains from one sample, sequenced in a study of OX40 agonist ivuxolimab in advanced cancers. The protocol was immunoSEQ multiplex PCR, while the TCRdb copy is restricted to in-frame clones and leaves out a portion. The sample has around 67,000 clones, 88% seen once. Here the sequenced sample was CD4+ or CD8+ T cells sorted from blood, taken in a trial of the OX40 agonist ivuxolimab. Receptors originate from an adult with an advanced solid tumor such as melanoma, head and neck, liver or kidney cancer. Each CDR3 is given with its conserved first and last residue. A D gene is named only where the DNA matches it firmly. Size values are once, few and many counts, or a class for expanded clones, and some rows have none.

D	V	size	J	CDR3	DNA
.	TRBV28	.	TRBJ1-1	CASGSEGALGLLEAFF	TGTGCCAGCGGCTCTGAAGGAGCCCTCGGGCTCCTTGAAGCTTTCTTT
.	TRBV2	few	TRBJ1-4	CASNRILGEKLFF	TGTGCCAGCAACCGGATCCTTGGTGAAAAACTGTTTTTT
.	TRBV1	.	TRBJ2-3	CTSSPFGLAGGPGTDTQYF	TGCACCAGCAGCCCGTTCGGACTAGCGGGAGGGCCAGGGACAGATACGCAGTATTTT
.	TRBV9	once	TRBJ1-1	CASSFEPDTEAFF	TGTGCCAGCAGCTTCGAGCCGGACACTGAAGCTTTCTTT
.	TRBV5-1	.	TRBJ2-2	CASSLRQGLTGELFF	TGCGCCAGCAGCTTGCGCCAGGGGCTTACCGGGGAGCTGTTTTTT
TRBD1	TRBV7-8	.	TRBJ1-5	CASQRGTGTVSAQPQHF	TGTGCCAGCCAGAGGGGGACAGGTACCGTATCGGCTCAGCCCCAGCATTTT
.	TRBV30	.	TRBJ2-7	CAWRGGWSYEQYF	TGTGCCTGGAGAGGGGGGTGGTCCTACGAGCAGTACTTC
.	TRBV18	.	TRBJ1-2	CASSPLQGPDYGYTF	TGTGCCAGCTCACCACTACAGGGACCGGACTATGGCTACACCTTC
TRBD1	TRBV6-1	.	TRBJ1-2	CASRTGQLYGYTF	TGTGCCAGCAGGACGGGACAGCTCTATGGCTACACCTTC
.	TRBV6-1	.	TRBJ1-1	CASTKGGSGTEAFF	TGTGCCAGCACCAAAGGGGGTAGCGGAACTGAAGCTTTCTTT
.	TRBV6-1	.	TRBJ2-7	CASRPTGAYEQYF	TGTGCCAGCAGACCGACTGGGGCCTACGAGCAGTACTTC
.	TRBV15	once	TRBJ1-5	CATSSGGRGNQPQHF	TGTGCCACCAGCAGCGGGGGGAGAGGCAATCAGCCCCAGCATTTT
.	TRBV6-1	.	TRBJ1-4	CASSEVGATLTEKLFF	TGTGCCAGCAGTGAAGTGGGCGCTACCCTTACAGAAAAACTGTTTTTT
.	TRBV19	.	TRBJ1-1	CASSTGQNTEAFF	TGTGCCAGTAGTACCGGACAGAACACTGAAGCTTTCTTT
TRBD2	TRBV19	.	TRBJ2-3	CASSFLAGGEDTQYF	TGTGCCAGTAGTTTCCTAGCGGGGGGGGAAGATACGCAGTATTTT
TRBD1	TRBV7-2	.	TRBJ1-5	CASSLARGTGLQHF	TGTGCCAGCAGCTTAGCGCGTGGGACAGGGCTCCAGCATTTT
.	TRBV7-2	.	TRBJ1-3	CASSLGAQGGTIYF	TGTGCCAGCAGCTTAGGGGCCCAGGGAGGCACCATATATTTT
TRBD1	TRBV7-2	.	TRBJ1-2	CASSWEGADLYGYTF	TGTGCCAGCAGCTGGGAGGGGGCTGACCTCTATGGCTACACCTTC
.	TRBV6-6	.	TRBJ2-3	CASSYQSTDTQYF	TGTGCCAGCAGTTACCAGTCCACAGATACGCAGTATTTT
TRBD1	TRBV15	.	TRBJ2-1	CATSRFDRGVSYNEQFF	TGTGCCACCAGCAGGTTCGACAGGGGAGTATCCTACAATGAGCAGTTCTTC
TRBD1	TRBV7-9	.	TRBJ1-5	CASSSTNSDRGNQPQHF	TGTGCCAGCAGCTCAACGAACTCAGACAGGGGTAATCAGCCCCAGCATTTT
.	TRBV5-1	.	TRBJ1-1	CASSVMGPNTEAFF	TGCGCCAGCAGCGTGATGGGGCCGAACACTGAAGCTTTCTTT
.	TRBV4-2	once	TRBJ1-5	CASSQDSNQPQHF	TGTGCCAGCAGCCAAGATTCCAATCAGCCCCAGCATTTT
.	TRBV7-9	.	TRBJ1-1	CASSLGLGQAAFF	TGTGCCAGCAGCTTAGGCCTTGGCCAAGCAGCTTTCTTT
.	TRBV27	.	TRBJ2-6	CASSGRSGANVLTF	TGTGCCAGTTCCGGTCGGTCTGGGGCCAACGTCCTGACTTTC
.	TRBV18	.	TRBJ2-5	CASSPGQRETQYF	TGTGCCAGCTCGCCAGGACAGAGAGAGACCCAGTACTTC
.	TRBV5-6	.	TRBJ2-5	CASSPRGRGETQYF	TGTGCCAGCAGCCCCCGGGGGCGAGGAGAGACCCAGTACTTC
.	TRBV7-2	.	TRBJ1-1	CASSLMGWDTEAFF	TGTGCCAGCAGCTTAATGGGGTGGGATACTGAAGCTTTCTTT
.	TRBV2	once	TRBJ2-7	CASSEAFGSHPDEQYF	TGTGCCAGCAGTGAGGCTTTCGGGTCTCACCCCGACGAGCAGTACTTC
.	TRBV19	.	TRBJ2-1	CASSKGGTEPWQSDYNEQFF	TGTGCCAGTAGTAAAGGGGGGACAGAACCCTGGCAGTCGGACTACAATGAGCAGTTCTTC
.	TRBV10-3	.	TRBJ1-6	CATKQGLGSPLHF	TGTGCCACCAAGCAGGGACTGGGTTCACCCCTCCACTTT
.	TRBV18	.	TRBJ2-3	CASSPGSTDTQYF	TGTGCCAGCTCACCGGGCAGCACAGATACGCAGTATTTT
.	TRBV5-6	.	TRBJ2-7	CASSLVSGGGHYEQYF	TGTGCCAGCAGCTTGGTGTCAGGCGGGGGACACTACGAGCAGTACTTC
TRBD2	TRBV7-8	.	TRBJ2-1	CASSLAGGRFDNEQFF	TGTGCCAGCAGCTTAGCGGGCGGGAGGTTTGACAATGAGCAGTTCTTC
.	TRBV2	.	TRBJ1-4	CASSVGPGGATNEKLFF	TGTGCCAGCAGTGTGGGACCAGGTGGTGCAACTAATGAAAAACTGTTTTTT
TRBD1	TRBV19	.	TRBJ1-2	CASTPQGGLNYGYTF	TGTGCCAGTACCCCTCAGGGGGGGCTGAACTATGGCTACACCTTC
TRBD1	TRBV5-1	.	TRBJ2-7	CASSLNSGQGLYEQYF	TGCGCCAGCAGCTTGAACTCCGGACAGGGCTTATACGAGCAGTACTTC
TRBD1	TRBV2	.	TRBJ1-5	CANRDRSRRRGNQPQHF	TGTGCCAACCGGGACAGGAGTAGGCGGAGGGGCAATCAGCCCCAGCATTTT
.	TRBV11-2	few	TRBJ2-3	CASTLSTGADTQYF	TGTGCCAGCACCCTATCGACGGGCGCAGATACGCAGTATTTT
TRBD2	TRBV19	.	TRBJ2-1	CASSRLAGGRGSYNEQFF	TGTGCCAGTAGTCGACTAGCGGGAGGGCGGGGCTCCTACAATGAGCAGTTCTTC
.	TRBV4-1	once	TRBJ2-1	CASSQVGVNEQFF	TGCGCCAGCAGCCAAGTGGGCGTGAATGAGCAGTTCTTC
.	TRBV5-6	.	TRBJ2-7	CASSLADEQYF	TGTGCCAGCAGCTTGGCTGACGAGCAGTACTTC
TRBD2	TRBV7-2	.	TRBJ2-1	CASSWTSGEINEQFF	TGTGCCAGCAGCTGGACTAGCGGGGAGATAAATGAGCAGTTCTTC
.	TRBV7-2	.	TRBJ1-1	CASSPFMGGNTEAFF	TGTGCCAGCAGCCCCTTTATGGGGGGGAACACTGAAGCTTTCTTT
TRBD2	TRBV6-5	.	TRBJ2-2	CASRLAGVNTGELFF	TGTGCCAGCAGACTAGCGGGAGTGAACACCGGGGAGCTGTTTTTT